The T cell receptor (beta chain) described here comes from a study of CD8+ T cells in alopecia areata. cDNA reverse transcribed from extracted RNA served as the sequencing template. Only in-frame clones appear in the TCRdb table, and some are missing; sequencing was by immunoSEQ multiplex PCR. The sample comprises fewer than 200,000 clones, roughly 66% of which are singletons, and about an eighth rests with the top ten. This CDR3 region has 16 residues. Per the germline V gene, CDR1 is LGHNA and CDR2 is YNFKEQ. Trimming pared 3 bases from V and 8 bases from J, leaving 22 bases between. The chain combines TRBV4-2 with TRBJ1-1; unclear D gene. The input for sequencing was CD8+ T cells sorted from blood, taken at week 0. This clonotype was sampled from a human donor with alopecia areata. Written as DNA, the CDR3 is TGTGCCAGCAGCCAGTCCGGCCGGAGCGGCTCGGCAGAAGCTTTCTTT. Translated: CASSQSGRSGSAEAFF.